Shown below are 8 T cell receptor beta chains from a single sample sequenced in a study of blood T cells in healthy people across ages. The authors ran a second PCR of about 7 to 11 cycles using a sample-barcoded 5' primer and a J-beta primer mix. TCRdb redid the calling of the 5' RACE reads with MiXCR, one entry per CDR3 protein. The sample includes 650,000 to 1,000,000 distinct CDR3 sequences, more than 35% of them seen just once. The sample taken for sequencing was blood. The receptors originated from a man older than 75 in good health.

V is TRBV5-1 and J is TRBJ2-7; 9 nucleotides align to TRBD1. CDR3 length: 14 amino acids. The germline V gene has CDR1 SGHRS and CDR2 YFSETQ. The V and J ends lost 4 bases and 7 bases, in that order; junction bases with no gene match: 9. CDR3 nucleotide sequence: TGCGCCAGCAGCCGGGACAGGGCCCGGGATGAGCAGTACTTC. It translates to CASSRDRARDEQYF. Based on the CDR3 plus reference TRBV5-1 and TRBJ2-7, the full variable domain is KAGVTQTPRYLIKTRGQQVTLSCSPISGHRSVSWYQQTPGQGLQFLFEYFSETQRNKGNFPGRFSGRQFSNSRSEMNVSTLELGDSALYLCASSRDRARDEQYFGPGTRLTVT.

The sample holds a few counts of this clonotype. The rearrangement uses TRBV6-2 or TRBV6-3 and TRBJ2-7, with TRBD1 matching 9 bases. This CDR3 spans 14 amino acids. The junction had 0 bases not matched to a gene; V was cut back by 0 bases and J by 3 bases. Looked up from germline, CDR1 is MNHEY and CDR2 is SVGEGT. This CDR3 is CASSYSTGGYEQYF. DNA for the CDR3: TGTGCCAGCAGTTACTCGACAGGGGGCTACGAGCAGTACTTC.

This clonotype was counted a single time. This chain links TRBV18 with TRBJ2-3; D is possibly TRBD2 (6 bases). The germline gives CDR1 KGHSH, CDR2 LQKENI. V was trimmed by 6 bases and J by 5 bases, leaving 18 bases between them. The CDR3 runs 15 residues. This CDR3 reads CASSPPTSSKDTQYF. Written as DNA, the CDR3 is TGTGCCAGCTCGCCCCCGACTAGTTCGAAAGATACGCAGTATTTT.

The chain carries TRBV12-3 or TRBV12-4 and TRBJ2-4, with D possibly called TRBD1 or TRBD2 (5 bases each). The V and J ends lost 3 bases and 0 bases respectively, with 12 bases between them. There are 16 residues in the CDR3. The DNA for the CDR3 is TGTGCCAGCAGTTTTGGGGGAACGGTAGCCAAAAACATTCAGTACTTC. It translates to CASSFGGTVAKNIQYF.

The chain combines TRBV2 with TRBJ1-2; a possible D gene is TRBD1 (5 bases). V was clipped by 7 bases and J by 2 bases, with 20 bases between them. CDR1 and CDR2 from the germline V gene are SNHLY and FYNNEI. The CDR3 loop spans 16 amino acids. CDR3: CASNRGAVDVNYGYTF. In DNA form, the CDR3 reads TGTGCCAGCAATAGAGGGGCAGTGGATGTGAACTATGGCTACACCTTC.

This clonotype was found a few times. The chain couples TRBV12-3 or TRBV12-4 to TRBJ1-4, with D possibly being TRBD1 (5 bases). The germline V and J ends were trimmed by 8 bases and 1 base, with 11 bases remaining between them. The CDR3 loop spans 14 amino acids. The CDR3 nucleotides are TGTGCCAGCCGGCGACAGTTAACTAATGAAAAACTGTTTTTT. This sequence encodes CASRRQLTNEKLFF.

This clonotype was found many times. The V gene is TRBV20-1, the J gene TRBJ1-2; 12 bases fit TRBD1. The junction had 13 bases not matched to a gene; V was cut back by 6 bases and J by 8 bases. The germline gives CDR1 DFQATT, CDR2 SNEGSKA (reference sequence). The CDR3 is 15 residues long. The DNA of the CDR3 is TGCAGTGCGGCGGGACAGGGGGCGTCAAGAAAGGGCTACACCTTC. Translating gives CSAAGQGASRKGYTF.

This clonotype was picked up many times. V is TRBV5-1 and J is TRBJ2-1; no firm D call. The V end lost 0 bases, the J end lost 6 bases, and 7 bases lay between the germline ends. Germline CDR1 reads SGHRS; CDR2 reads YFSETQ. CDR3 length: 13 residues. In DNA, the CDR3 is TGCGCCAGCAGCTTGGTTGGTCTCAATGAGCAGTTCTTC. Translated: CASSLVGLNEQFF.